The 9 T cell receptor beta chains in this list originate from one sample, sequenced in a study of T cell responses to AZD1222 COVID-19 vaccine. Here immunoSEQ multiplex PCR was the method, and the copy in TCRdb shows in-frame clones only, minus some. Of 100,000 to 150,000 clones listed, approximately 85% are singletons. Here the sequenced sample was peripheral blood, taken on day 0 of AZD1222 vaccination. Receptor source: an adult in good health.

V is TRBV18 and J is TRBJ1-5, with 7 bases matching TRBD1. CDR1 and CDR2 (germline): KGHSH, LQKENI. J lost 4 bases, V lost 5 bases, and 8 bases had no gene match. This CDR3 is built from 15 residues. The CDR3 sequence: CASSSSTGPNQPQHF. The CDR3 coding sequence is TGTGCCAGCTCATCCTCGACAGGGCCAAATCAGCCCCAGCATTTT.

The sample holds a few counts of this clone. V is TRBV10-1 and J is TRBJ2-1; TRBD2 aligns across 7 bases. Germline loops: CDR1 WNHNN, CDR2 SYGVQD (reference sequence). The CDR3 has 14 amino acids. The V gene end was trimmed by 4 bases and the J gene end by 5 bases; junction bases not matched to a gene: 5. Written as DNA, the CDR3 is TGCGCCAGCAGTGCCGGGACTATAAACAATGAGCAGTTCTTC. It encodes CASSAGTINNEQFF.

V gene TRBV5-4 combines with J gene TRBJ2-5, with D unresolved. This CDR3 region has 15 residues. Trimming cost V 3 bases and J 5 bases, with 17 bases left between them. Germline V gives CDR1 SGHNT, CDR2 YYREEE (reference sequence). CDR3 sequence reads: CASSSPAAARETQYF. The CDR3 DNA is TGTGCCAGCAGCTCCCCGGCGGCGGCCAGGGAGACCCAGTACTTC.

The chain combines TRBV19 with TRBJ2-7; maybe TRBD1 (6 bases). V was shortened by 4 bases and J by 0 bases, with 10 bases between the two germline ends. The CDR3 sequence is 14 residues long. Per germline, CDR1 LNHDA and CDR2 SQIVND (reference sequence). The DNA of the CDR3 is TGTGCCAGTAGTACCCAGGGGACCTCCTACGAGCAGTACTTC. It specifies CASSTQGTSYEQYF. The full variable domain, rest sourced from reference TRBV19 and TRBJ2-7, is DGGITQSPKYLFRKEGQNVTLSCEQNLNHDAMYWYRQDPGQGLRLIYYSQIVNDFQKGDIAEGYSVSREKKESFPLTVTSAQKNPTAFYLCASSTQGTSYEQYFGPGTRLTVT.

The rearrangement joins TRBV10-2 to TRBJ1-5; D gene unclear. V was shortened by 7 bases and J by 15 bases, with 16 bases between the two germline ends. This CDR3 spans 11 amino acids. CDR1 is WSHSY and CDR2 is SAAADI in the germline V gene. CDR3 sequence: CASNGPGGLHF. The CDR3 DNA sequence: TGCGCCAGCAACGGGCCGGGAGGGTTGCATTTT.

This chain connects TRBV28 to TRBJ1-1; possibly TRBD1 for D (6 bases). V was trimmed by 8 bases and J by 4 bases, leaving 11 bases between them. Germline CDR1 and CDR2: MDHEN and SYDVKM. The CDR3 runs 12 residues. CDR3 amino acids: CASGTGSTEAFF. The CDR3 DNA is TGTGCCAGCGGTACAGGGAGCACTGAAGCTTTCTTT.

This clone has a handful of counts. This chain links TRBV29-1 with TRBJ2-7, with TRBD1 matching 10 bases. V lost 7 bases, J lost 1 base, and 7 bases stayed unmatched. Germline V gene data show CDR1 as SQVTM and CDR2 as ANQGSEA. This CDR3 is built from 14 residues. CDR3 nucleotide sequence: TGCAGCGCCGGAGGGACAGGGGCGTCCTACGAGCAGTACTTC. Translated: CSAGGTGASYEQYF.

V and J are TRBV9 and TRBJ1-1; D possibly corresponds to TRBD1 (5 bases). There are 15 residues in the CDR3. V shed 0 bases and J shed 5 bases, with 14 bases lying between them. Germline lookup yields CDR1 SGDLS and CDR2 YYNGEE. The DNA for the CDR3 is TGTGCCAGCAGCGTAGGTCCGGGGGGAGCGACTGAAGCTTTCTTT. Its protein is CASSVGPGGATEAFF.

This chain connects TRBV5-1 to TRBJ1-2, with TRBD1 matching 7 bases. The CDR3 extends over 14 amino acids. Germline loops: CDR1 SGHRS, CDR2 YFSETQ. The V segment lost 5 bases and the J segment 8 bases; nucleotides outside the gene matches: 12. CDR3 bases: TGCGCCAGCAGACCAGGGGGTTCTTCGGGAGGCTACACCTTC. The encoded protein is CASRPGGSSGGYTF.